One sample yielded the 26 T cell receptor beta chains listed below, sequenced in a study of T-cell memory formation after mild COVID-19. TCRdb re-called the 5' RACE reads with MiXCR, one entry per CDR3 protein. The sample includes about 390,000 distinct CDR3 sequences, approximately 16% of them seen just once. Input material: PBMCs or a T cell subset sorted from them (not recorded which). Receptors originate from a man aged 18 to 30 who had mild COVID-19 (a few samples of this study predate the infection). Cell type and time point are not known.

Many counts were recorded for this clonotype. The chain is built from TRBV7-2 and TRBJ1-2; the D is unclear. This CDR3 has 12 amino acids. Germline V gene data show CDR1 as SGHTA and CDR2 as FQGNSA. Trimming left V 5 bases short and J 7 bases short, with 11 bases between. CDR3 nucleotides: TGTGCCAGCAGCAGGGCCGGCGGTGGCTACACCTTC. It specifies CASSRAGGGYTF. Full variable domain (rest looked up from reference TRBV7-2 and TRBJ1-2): GAGVSQSPSNKVTEKGKDVELRCDPISGHTALYWYRQSLGQGLEFLIYFQGNSAPDKSGLPSDRFSAERTGGSVSTLTIQRTQQEDSAVYLCASSRAGGGYTFGSGTRLTVV.

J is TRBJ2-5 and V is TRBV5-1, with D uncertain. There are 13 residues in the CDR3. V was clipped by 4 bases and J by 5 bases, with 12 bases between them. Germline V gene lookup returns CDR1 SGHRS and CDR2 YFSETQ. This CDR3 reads CASSQNGAETQYF. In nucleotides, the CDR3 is TGCGCCAGCAGCCAAAATGGAGCGGAGACCCAGTACTTC.

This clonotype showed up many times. Written as DNA, the CDR3 is TGTGCCAGCAGCCCCCGGGACTCGGACGCAGATACGCAGTATTTT. This sequence encodes CASSPRDSDADTQYF. The chain is built from TRBV7-9 and TRBJ2-3, with a tentative D call TRBD2 (6 bases). V was clipped by 5 bases and J by 4 bases, with 16 bases between them. Germline loops: CDR1 SEHNR, CDR2 FQNEAQ (reference sequence). The CDR3 length is 15 residues. Variable domain in full (rest from reference TRBV7-9 and TRBJ2-3): DTGVSQNPRHKITKRGQNVTFRCDPISEHNRLYWYRQTLGQGPEFLTYFQNEAQLEKSRLLSDRFSAERPKGSFSTLEIQRTEQGDSAMYLCASSPRDSDADTQYFGPGTRLTVL.

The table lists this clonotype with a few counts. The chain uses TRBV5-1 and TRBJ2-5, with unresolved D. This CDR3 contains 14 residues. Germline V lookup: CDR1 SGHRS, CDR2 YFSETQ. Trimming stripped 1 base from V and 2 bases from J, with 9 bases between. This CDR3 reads CASSLSVSQETQYF. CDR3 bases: TGCGCCAGCAGCTTGAGTGTGAGTCAAGAGACCCAGTACTTC.

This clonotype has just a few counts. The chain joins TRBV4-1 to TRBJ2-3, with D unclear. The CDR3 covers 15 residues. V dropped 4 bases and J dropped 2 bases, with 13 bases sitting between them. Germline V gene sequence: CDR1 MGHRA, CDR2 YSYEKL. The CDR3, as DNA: TGCGCCAGCAGCCGCCTGACACCCTCCACAGATACGCAGTATTTT. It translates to CASSRLTPSTDTQYF.

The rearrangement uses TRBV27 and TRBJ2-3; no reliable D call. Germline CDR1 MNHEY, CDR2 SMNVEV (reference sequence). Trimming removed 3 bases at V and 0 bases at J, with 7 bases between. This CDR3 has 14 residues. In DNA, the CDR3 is TGTGCCAGCAGTTTGCAGACTAGCACAGATACGCAGTATTTT. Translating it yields CASSLQTSTDTQYF.

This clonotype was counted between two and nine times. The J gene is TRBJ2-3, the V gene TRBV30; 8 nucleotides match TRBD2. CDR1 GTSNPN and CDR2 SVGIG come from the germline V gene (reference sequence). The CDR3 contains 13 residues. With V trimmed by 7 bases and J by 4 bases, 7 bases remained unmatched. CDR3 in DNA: TGTGCCTTCTCCGGGACTAGTGCAGATACGCAGTATTTT. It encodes CAFSGTSADTQYF.

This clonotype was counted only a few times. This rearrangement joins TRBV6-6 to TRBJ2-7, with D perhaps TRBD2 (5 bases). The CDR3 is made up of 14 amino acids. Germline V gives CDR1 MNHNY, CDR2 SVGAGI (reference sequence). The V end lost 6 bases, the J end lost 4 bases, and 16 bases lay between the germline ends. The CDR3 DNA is TGTGCCAGCAGGGGAGAAGTCACCTCGTACGAGCAGTACTTC. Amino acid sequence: CASRGEVTSYEQYF.

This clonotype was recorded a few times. The CDR3 spells CASSFGQQYGYTF. Here the CDR3 DNA reads TGTGCCAGCAGTTTCGGACAGCAGTATGGCTACACCTTC. The chain uses TRBV27 and TRBJ1-2; maybe TRBD1 (6 bases). V lost 3 bases, J lost 5 bases, and 10 bases lay in between. The CDR3 is 13 amino acids. CDR1 is MNHEY and CDR2 is SMNVEV in the germline V gene (reference sequence).

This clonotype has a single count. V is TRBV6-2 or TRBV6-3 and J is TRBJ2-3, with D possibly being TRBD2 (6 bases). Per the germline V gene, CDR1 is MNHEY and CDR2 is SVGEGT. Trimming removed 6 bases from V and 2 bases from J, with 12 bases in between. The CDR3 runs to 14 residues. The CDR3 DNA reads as TGTGCCAGCAGGGAGGGACTTACCACAGATACGCAGTATTTT. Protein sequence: CASREGLTTDTQYF.

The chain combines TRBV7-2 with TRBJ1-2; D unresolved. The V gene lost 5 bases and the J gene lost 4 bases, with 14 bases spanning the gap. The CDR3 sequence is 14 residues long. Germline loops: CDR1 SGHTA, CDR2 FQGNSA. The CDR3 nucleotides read TGTGCCAGCAGCCCGAGCCGAGCCCTCTATGGCTACACCTTC. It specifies CASSPSRALYGYTF.

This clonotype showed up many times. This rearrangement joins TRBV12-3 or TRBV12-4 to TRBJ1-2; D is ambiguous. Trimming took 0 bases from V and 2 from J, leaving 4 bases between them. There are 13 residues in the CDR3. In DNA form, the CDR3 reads TGTGCCAGCAGTTTAGCGGAGAACTATGGCTACACCTTC. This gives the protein CASSLAENYGYTF.

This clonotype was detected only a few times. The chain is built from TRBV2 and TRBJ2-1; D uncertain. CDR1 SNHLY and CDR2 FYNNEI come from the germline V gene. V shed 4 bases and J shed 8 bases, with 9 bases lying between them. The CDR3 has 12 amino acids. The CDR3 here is CASSGDWDEQFF. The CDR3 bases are TGTGCCAGCAGTGGTGACTGGGATGAGCAGTTCTTC.

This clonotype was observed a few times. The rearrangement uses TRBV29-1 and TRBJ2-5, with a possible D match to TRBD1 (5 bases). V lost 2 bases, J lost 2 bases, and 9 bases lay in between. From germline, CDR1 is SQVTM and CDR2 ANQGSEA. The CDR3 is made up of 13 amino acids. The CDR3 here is CSVELDIQETQYF. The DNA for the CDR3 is TGCAGCGTTGAACTGGACATACAAGAGACCCAGTACTTC.

CDR3 bases: TGTGCCAGCAGTTTACCCGGGGCAGGGTATGGGAACACTGAAGCTTTCTTT. Amino acids: CASSLPGAGYGNTEAFF. The chain combines TRBV28 with TRBJ1-1; possible D gene TRBD1, 5 bases. Per the germline V gene, CDR1 is MDHEN and CDR2 is SYDVKM. The CDR3 length is 17 residues. Trimming removed 2 bases at V and 1 base at J, with 17 bases between.

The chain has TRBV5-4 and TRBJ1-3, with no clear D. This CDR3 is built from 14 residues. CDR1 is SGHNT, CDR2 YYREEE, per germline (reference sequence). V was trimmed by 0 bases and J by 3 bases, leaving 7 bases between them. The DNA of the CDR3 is TGTGCCAGCAGCTTGGGCAGTGGTGGAAACACCATATATTTT. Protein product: CASSLGSGGNTIYF.

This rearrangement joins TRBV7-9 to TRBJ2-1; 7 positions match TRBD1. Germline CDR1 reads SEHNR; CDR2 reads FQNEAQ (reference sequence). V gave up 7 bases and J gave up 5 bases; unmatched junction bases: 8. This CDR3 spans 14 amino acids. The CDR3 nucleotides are TGTGCCAGCAACCGACTCCAGGGGGACAATGAGCAGTTCTTC. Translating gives CASNRLQGDNEQFF.

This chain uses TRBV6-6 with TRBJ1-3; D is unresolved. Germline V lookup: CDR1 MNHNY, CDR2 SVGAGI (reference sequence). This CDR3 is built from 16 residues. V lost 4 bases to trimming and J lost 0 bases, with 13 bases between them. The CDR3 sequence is CASSSRGGSSGNTIYF. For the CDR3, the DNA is TGTGCCAGCAGTTCGCGGGGAGGGAGCTCTGGAAACACCATATATTTT.

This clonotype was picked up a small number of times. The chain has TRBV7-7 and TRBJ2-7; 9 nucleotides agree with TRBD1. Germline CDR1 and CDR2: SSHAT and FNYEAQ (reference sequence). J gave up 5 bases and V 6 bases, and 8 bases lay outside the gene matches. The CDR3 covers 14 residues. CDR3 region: CASRGDRVVHEQYF. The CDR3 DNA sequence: TGTGCCAGCAGGGGGGACAGGGTGGTCCACGAGCAGTACTTC.

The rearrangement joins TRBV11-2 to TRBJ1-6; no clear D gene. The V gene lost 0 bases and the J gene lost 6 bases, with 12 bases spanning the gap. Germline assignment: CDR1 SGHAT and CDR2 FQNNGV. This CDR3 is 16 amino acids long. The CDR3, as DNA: TGTGCCAGCAGCTTAGATCTTTTTGAGGGTAATTCACCCCTCCACTTT. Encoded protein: CASSLDLFEGNSPLHF.

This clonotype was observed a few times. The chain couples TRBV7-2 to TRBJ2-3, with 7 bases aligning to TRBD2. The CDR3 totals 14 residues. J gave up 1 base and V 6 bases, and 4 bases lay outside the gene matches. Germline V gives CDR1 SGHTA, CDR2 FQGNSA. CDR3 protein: CASRQRGGTDTQYF. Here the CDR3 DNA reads TGTGCCAGCAGACAGCGGGGTGGCACAGATACGCAGTATTTT.

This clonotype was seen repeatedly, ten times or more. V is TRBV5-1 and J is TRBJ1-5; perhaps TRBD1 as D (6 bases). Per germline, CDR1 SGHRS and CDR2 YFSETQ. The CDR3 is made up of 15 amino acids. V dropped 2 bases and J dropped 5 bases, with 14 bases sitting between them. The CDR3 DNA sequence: TGCGCCAGCAGCTTTTCGGGGGGCTTAGATCAGCCCCAGCATTTT. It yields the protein CASSFSGGLDQPQHF. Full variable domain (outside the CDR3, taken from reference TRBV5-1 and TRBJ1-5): KAGVTQTPRYLIKTRGQQVTLSCSPISGHRSVSWYQQTPGQGLQFLFEYFSETQRNKGNFPGRFSGRQFSNSRSEMNVSTLELGDSALYLCASSFSGGLDQPQHFGDGTRLSIL.

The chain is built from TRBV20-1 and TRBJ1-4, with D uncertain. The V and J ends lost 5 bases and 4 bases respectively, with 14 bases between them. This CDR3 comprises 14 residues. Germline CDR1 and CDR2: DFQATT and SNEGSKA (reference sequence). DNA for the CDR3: TGCAGTGCTGGGTCCCCCAACGATAATGAAAAACTGTTTTTT. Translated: CSAGSPNDNEKLFF.

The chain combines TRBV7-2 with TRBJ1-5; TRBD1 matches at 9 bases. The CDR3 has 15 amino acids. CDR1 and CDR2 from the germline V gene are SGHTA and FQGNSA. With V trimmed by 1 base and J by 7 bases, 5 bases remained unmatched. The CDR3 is CASSLGGTGRQPQHF. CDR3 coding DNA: TGTGCCAGCAGCTTAGGCGGGACAGGGCGACAGCCCCAGCATTTT. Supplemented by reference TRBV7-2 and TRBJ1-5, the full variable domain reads GAGVSQSPSNKVTEKGKDVELRCDPISGHTALYWYRQSLGQGLEFLIYFQGNSAPDKSGLPSDRFSAERTGGSVSTLTIQRTQQEDSAVYLCASSLGGTGRQPQHFGDGTRLSIL.

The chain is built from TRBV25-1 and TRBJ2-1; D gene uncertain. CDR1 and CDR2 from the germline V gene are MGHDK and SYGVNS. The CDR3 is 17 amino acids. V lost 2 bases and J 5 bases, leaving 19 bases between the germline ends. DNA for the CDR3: TGTGCCAGCAGTGAACTCCCCGGTAGGGCGACTCACAATGAGCAGTTCTTC. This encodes CASSELPGRATHNEQFF.

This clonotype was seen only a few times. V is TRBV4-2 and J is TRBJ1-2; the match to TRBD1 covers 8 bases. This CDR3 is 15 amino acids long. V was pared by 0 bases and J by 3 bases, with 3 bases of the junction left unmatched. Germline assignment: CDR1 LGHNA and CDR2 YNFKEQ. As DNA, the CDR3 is TGTGCCAGCAGCCAAGATGCGGACAGGGACTATGGCTACACCTTC. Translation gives CASSQDADRDYGYTF.